This T cell receptor beta chain was sequenced in a study of blood T cell repertoires in COVID-19. Across the study: Spain, Italy and the United States supplied samples that represented acute and convalescent COVID-19. Sources were T cells, B-cell-depleted T cells, or PBMCs; the material itself was cDNA or gDNA.

The CDR3 has 16 amino acids. The germline gives CDR1 LGHNA, CDR2 YNFKEQ. The V gene end was trimmed by 0 bases and the J gene end by 4 bases; junction bases not matched to a gene: 6. As handled by the study authors: Reference gene primer amplification gave nucleated cell count estimates. The method was immunoSEQ multiplex PCR; TCRdb's version includes in-frame clones alone and lacks a portion of them. The V and J calls and clone size come from that table; D and trimming were worked out from the DNA. Found here are around 200,000 clones, 86% of them singletons; the top ten hold around 3.5%. The chain joins TRBV4-2 to TRBJ1-2; 9 bases agree with TRBD1. Material for sequencing was peripheral blood. This TCR was recovered from a man between 65 and 85 years old with acute or convalescent COVID-19. CDR3 in amino acids: CASSQETGQGPYGYTF. In DNA form, the CDR3 reads TGTGCCAGCAGCCAAGAGACGGGACAGGGTCCCTATGGCTACACCTTC.